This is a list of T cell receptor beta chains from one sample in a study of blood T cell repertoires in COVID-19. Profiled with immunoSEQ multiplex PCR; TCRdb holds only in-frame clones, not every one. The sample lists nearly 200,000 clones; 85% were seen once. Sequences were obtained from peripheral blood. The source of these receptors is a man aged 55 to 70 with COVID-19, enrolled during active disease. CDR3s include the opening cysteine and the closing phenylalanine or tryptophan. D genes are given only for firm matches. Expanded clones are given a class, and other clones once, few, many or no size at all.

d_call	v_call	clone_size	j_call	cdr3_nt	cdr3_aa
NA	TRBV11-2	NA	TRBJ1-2	TGTGCCAGCAGCTCCTACAGGGCAAGGCGAAGTGGCTACACCTTC	CASSSYRARRSGYTF
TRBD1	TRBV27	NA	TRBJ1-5	TGTGCCAGCAGCAACTTCAGGGGGCAGCCCCAGCATTTT	CASSNFRGQPQHF
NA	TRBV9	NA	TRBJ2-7	TGTGCCAGCAGCGTAGGGGGGGACCCGACCTCTGAGCAGTACTTC	CASSVGGDPTSEQYF
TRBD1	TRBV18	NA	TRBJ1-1	TGTGCCAGCTCACCATGGACAGGAACCGGGTCCTACACTGAAGCTTTCTTT	CASSPWTGTGSYTEAFF
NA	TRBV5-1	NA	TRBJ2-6	TGCGCCAGCAGCAGGCAGGTGAGCTCTGGGGCCAACGTCCTGACTTTC	CASSRQVSSGANVLTF
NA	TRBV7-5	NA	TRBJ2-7	TGTGTCAGAAGCTTAGGGAGGGAGAACGTCTACGAGCAGTACTTC	CVRSLGRENVYEQYF
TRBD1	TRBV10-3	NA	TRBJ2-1	TGTGCCATCGGAGACAGGGGGCGAATCAATGAGCAGTTCTTC	CAIGDRGRINEQFF
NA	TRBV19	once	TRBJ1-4	TGTGCCAGTAGTCCACTAAGGGGAGGGGAAAAACTGTTTTTT	CASSPLRGGEKLFF
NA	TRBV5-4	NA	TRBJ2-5	TGTGCCAGCAGCGTGTACAGGGGAGGAGGGGAAGAGACCCAGTACTTC	CASSVYRGGGEETQYF
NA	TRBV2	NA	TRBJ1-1	TGTGCCAGCAGTGGTTTTAGTGTTGAAGCTTTCTTT	CASSGFSVEAFF
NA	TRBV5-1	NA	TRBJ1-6	TGCGCCAGCAGCTTGGACATGGATAATTCACCCCTCCACTTT	CASSLDMDNSPLHF
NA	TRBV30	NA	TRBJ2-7	TGTGCCTGGATCGCCCGGGACTCCCGAACCTCCTACGAGCAGTACTTC	CAWIARDSRTSYEQYF
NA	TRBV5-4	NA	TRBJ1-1	TGTGCCAGCAGCTTGGGACAGGAGACTGAAGCTTTCTTT	CASSLGQETEAFF
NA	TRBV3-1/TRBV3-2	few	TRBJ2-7	TGTGCCAGCAGCCAAGGTGGAGGGCCGCAGTACTTC	CASSQGGGPQYF
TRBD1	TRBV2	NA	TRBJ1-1	TGTGCCAGCGGAGGGACAGGGAACACTGAAGCTTTCTTT	CASGGTGNTEAFF
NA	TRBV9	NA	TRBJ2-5	TGTGCCAGCAGCGTAAACGGGGGAGAGACCCAGTACTTC	CASSVNGGETQYF
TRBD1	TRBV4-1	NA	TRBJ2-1	TGCGCCAGCAGCCATCCGGGACAGGGCTTCAATGAGCAGTTCTTC	CASSHPGQGFNEQFF
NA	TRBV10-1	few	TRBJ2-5	TGCGCCAGCAGTGAGAATAGTCCGGGTAAAAAAGAGACCCAGTACTTC	CASSENSPGKKETQYF
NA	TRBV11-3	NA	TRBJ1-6	TGTGCCAGCAGCTCATTGGGCAGGTCCTCCTTGGGTAATTCACCCCTCCACTTT	CASSSLGRSSLGNSPLHF
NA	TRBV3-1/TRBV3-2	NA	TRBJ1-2	TGTGCCAGCAGCCCCGGGGGGCTTGTCTATGGCTACACCTTC	CASSPGGLVYGYTF
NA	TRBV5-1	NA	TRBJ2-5	TGCGCCAGCAGCTTGGGCTGGGGGGATGAAGAGACCCAGTACTTC	CASSLGWGDEETQYF
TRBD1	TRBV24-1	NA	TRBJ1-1	TGTGCCACCAGTGCCACGGACAGGGGAAGGACTGAAGCTTTCTTT	CATSATDRGRTEAFF
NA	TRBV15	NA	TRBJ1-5	TGTGCCACCAGCAGGGATCACTCCAGGGGCAATCAGCCCCAGCATTTT	CATSRDHSRGNQPQHF
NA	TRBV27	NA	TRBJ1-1	TGTGCCAGCAGTCCCGGACGGAGGGCCCTGAACACTGAAGCTTTCTTT	CASSPGRRALNTEAFF
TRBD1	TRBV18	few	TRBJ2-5	TGTGCCAGCTCACCAGGGAAACAGGGGGCCAGGCAAGAGACCCAGTACTTC	CASSPGKQGARQETQYF
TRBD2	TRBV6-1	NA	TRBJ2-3	TGTGCCAGCAGTGAAAGACTAGCGGAGAGAACAGATACGCAGTATTTT	CASSERLAERTDTQYF
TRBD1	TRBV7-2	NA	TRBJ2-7	TGTGCCAGCAGCTCCTCTGGGACAGGGGGTATCGAGCAGTACTTC	CASSSSGTGGIEQYF
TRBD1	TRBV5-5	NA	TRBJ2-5	TGTGCCAGCAGATCGGCCGGGACAGGGGTCTGGGAGACCCAGTACTTC	CASRSAGTGVWETQYF
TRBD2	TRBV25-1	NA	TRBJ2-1	TGTGCCAGCAGTGCCCCCGCGGCGGGAGGGCTTGAGCAGTTCTTC	CASSAPAAGGLEQFF
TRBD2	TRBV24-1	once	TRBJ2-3	TGTGCCACCAGTGAGACAACTAGCGGCACAGATACGCAGTATTTT	CATSETTSGTDTQYF
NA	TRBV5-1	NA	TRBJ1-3	TGCGCCAGCAGCTTGGTTGAGTCTGGAAACACCATATATTTT	CASSLVESGNTIYF
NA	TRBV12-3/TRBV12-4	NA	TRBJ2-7	TGTGCCAGCAGTTTACCCAGGGGCGAGCAGTACTTC	CASSLPRGEQYF
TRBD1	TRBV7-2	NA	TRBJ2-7	TGTGCCAGCAGCCCACGACAGGGTCTTAAGACCGACCCTTACTACGAGCAGTACTTC	CASSPRQGLKTDPYYEQYF
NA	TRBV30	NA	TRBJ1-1	TGTGCCTGGATTTCGTCCAGCGTGAACACTGAAGCTTTCTTT	CAWISSSVNTEAFF
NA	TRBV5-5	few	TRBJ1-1	TGTGCCAGCAGTTCGAAGCCACAGGGAGGGGACACTGAAGCTTTCTTT	CASSSKPQGGDTEAFF
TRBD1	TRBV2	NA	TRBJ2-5	TGTGCCATCGACAGGGACCGCCAAAAGAAAGAGACCCAGTACTTC	CAIDRDRQKKETQYF
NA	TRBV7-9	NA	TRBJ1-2	TGTGCCAGCAGCTTATCGGGGGGCCCCCGCTACTATGGCTACACCTTC	CASSLSGGPRYYGYTF
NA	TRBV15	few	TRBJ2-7	TGTGCCACCAGCGGGGGACTTTCCTACGAGCAGTACTTC	CATSGGLSYEQYF
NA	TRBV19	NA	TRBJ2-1	TGTGCCAGTAGTACGACAGTCAACAATGAGCAGTTCTTC	CASSTTVNNEQFF
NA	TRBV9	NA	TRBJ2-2	TGTGCCAGCAGCGTAGCGGGAGATCGCACCGGGGAGCTGTTTTTT	CASSVAGDRTGELFF
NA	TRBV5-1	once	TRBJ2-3	TGCGCCAGCAGCTTGGCCGGGGCAGATACGCAGTATTTT	CASSLAGADTQYF
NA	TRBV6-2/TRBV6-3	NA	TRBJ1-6	TGTGCCAGCAGTTATATGGCAGGAAATTCACCCCTCCACTTT	CASSYMAGNSPLHF
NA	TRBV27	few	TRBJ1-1	TGTGCCAGCAGCCCAGCGGAGGGAAACACTGAAGCTTTCTTT	CASSPAEGNTEAFF
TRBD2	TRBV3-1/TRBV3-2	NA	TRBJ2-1	TGTGCCAGCAGCCCCCCTCAACTAGTAGCGGGAGGGCCGAATGAGCAGTTCTTC	CASSPPQLVAGGPNEQFF
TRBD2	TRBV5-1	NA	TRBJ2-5	TGCGCCAGCAGCTTGGGGGAGGGTCAAGAGACCCAGTACTTC	CASSLGEGQETQYF
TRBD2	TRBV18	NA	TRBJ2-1	TGTGCCAGCTCACAGTCTAGCGGCCGATACAATGAGCAGTTCTTC	CASSQSSGRYNEQFF
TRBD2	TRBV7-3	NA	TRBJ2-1	TGTGCCAGCAGCGATATTAGACTAGCGGGCGGAGGGTACAATGAGCAGTTCTTC	CASSDIRLAGGGYNEQFF
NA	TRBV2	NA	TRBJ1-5	TGTGCCAGCAGTGACCACCGCGAAAGCCCCCAGCATTTT	CASSDHRESPQHF
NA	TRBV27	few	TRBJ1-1	TGTGCCAGCAGTTTAGAAGAGAGGACTGAAGCTTTCTTT	CASSLEERTEAFF
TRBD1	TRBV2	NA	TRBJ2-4	TGTGCCAGCAGTGAAGGGGGACAGCTCCTAGCCAAAAACATTCAGTACTTC	CASSEGGQLLAKNIQYF
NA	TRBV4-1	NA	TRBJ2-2	TGCGCCAGCAGCCAAGATCCCAACAGCTTCCGCACCGGGGAGCTGTTTTTT	CASSQDPNSFRTGELFF
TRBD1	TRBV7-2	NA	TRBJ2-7	TGTGCCAGCAGCTTAGGATCGACAGGGATCTACGAGCAGTACTTC	CASSLGSTGIYEQYF